The entry below describes one TCR beta chain. Its matching antigen is unknown. This sample was included in a study of vaccination effects on CD4 cells after COVID-19. Study-wide context: Two doses of BNT162b2 or mRNA-1273 vaccine were administered to participants.

A 10-day culture period preceded the isolation of CD4+ T cells. The study found no prior SARS-CoV-2 infection in the vaccine recipients, who tested negative for nucleocapsid antibodies. Clones were read by immunoSEQ multiplex PCR, and TCRdb kept only the in-frame ones, dropping some. The profile shows more than 45,000 clones, 65% to 80% of them singletons. Study observations and caveats: Marked clonal contraction was seen in infection- and vaccine-induced clones late after vaccination. The study got few convalescent patients and did not collect any early post-infection timepoints.

V lost 3 bases to trimming and J lost 3 bases, with 14 bases between them. The CDR3 extends over 15 amino acids. CDR1 and CDR2 from the germline V gene are MDHEN and SYDVKM. This TCR was recovered from a human donor who received a COVID-19 vaccine. The starting material was CD4+ T cells from PBMCs cultured without peptide, obtained before COVID-19 vaccination. The rearrangement joins TRBV28 to TRBJ1-2; D is ambiguous. The CDR3 loop reads CASSFRSTSHYGYTF. The CDR3 nucleotides are TGTGCCAGCAGTTTTAGGTCCACTTCACACTATGGCTACACCTTC.